These T cell receptor beta chains were read from a single sample in a study of control samples from healthy donors and cancer patients. Repertoires were generated with immunoSEQ multiplex PCR, while TCRdb's copy carries only in-frame clones and drops some. The sample contains about 170,000 clones, 91% of which appear only once. The sequencing sample was made of blood. The source of these receptors is a woman in her 30s in good health. Both conserved end residues are part of each CDR3.

TRBV7-9	TRBJ2-7	CASSPPGGGKDEQYF
TRBV4-3	TRBJ1-2	CASSQEHISNYGYTF
TRBV4-2	TRBJ2-3	CASSQELDTSTQYF
TRBV4-1	TRBJ2-1	CASSRGSGGEQFF
TRBV20-1	TRBJ2-5	CSATREETQYF
TRBV18	TRBJ1-4	CASSPPGPGEKLFF
TRBV2	TRBJ2-2	CASSPGHTNTGELFF
TRBV21-1	TRBJ1-2	CASSKALTGNYGYTF
TRBV18	TRBJ1-3	CASSPTNPSGNTIYF
TRBV18	TRBJ1-2	CASSPPDPGFQGYTF
TRBV28	TRBJ2-7	CASSLEGPSSYEQYF
TRBV6-6	TRBJ1-5	CASSYPHQPQHF
TRBV27	TRBJ2-2	CASSPGTTYTGELFF
TRBV6-4	TRBJ2-1	CASSLDLYNEQFF
TRBV29-1	TRBJ1-4	CSVGWGQEKLFF
TRBV5-1	TRBJ1-5	CASSPGLNQPQHF